The TCR beta chain described here comes from a study of cytomegalovirus exposure and HLA in healthy donors. Study overall: Later, an analysis reported that the 95 to 150 validation repertoires had used the same platform as the approximately 600 first-cohort repertoires. Findings of the study overall: Specific recognition of CMV antigens was confirmed in vitro for a few chains (all CMV-associated).

Comments on this clone: Its antigen is not identified.

Repertoires were generated with immunoSEQ multiplex PCR, while TCRdb's copy carries only in-frame clones and drops some. The table lists 110,000 to 150,000 clones, 94% of them singletons. The V gene lost 8 bases and the J gene lost 1 base, with 9 bases spanning the gap. This CDR3 is built from 14 residues. The germline V gene has CDR1 SNHLY and CDR2 FYNNEI. The chain joins TRBV2 to TRBJ1-6; perhaps TRBD1 as D (5 bases). This TCR was recovered from a young man in good health and CMV-seropositive. Material for sequencing was PBMCs. The CDR3 sequence: CASRAGSYNSPLHF. In DNA, the CDR3 is TGTGCCAGCCGAGCAGGGTCCTATAATTCACCCCTCCACTTT.